The sequence of this T cell receptor beta chain was determined in a study of cytomegalovirus exposure and HLA in healthy donors. Background on the study: In a later analysis, it was reported that the 90 to 150 validation repertoires had been produced on the same platform as the 500 to 750 repertoires belonging to the first cohort. The study's findings and limits: The study listed some 160 cytomegalovirus-associated TCR beta chains.

In germline, CDR1 is SNHLY, CDR2 FYNNEI. The J segment lost 8 bases and the V segment lost 4 bases, leaving 9 bases of the junction unmatched. The CDR3 is 16 residues long. Turning to this clone: Its specificity is unknown.

The method was immunoSEQ multiplex PCR; TCRdb's version includes in-frame clones alone and lacks a portion of them. Of 250,000 to 400,000 clones listed, over 75% are singletons. Donors came from a validation cohort of about 120 subjects, distinct from the first 666-subject cohort. The chain couples TRBV2 to TRBJ2-3; 13 bases are shared with TRBD2. The sample taken for sequencing was PBMCs. The receptor was derived from a young man in good health and CMV-seronegative. The CDR3, as DNA: TGTGCCAGCAGTGGAGTTACTAGCGGGGGGGCGGCTACGCAGTATTTT. As protein: CASSGVTSGGAATQYF.